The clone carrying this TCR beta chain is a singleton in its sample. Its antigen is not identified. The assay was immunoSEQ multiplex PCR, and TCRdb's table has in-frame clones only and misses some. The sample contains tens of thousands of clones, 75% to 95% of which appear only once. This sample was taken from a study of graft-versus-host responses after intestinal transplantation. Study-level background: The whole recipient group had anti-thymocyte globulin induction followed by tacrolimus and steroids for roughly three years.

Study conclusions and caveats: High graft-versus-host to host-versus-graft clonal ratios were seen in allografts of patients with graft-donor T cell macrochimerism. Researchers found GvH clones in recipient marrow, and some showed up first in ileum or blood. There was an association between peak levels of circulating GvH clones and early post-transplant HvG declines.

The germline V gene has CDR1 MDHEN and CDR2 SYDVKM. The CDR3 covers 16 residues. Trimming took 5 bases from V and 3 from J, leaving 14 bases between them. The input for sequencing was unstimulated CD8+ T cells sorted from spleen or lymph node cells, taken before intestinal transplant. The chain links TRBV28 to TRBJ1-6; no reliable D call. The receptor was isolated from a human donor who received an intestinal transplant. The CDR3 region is CASSRDEANYNSPLHF. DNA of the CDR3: TGTGCCAGCAGTCGGGATGAGGCGAACTATAATTCACCCCTCCACTTT. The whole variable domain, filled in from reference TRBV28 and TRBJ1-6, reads DVKVTQSSRYLVKRTGEKVFLECVQDMDHENMFWYRQDPGLGLRLIYFSYDVKMKEKGDIPEGYSVSREKKERFSLILESASTNQTSMYLCASSRDEANYNSPLHFGNGTRLTVT.